This note documents a single TCR beta chain sequence. Its target is unknown. The same CDR3 is also encoded by other DNA sequences in this sample. The donors, all of them Caucasian adults, lived in Nashville, Tennessee. Memory CD4+ cells were the fraction left after CD45RA+ naive selection. The source of the sample is a study of shared clonotypes between healthy human individuals. For the study at large: Each donor had three CD4 naive, three CD4 memory, two CD8 naive and one CD8 memory plate.

The CDR3 extends over 15 amino acids. Germline CDR1 reads SGHRS; CDR2 reads YFSETQ. Germline trimming cut 5 bases from V and 0 bases from J; bases unmatched to any gene: 6. Study-level results: Clonotypes which were not shared had lower generation probabilities than clonotypes that all four donors shared.

Method: immunoSEQ multiplex PCR; TCRdb's copy keeps in-frame clones and lacks some. The sample records a few million clones, more than 85% being singletons. This chain joins TRBV5-1 and TRBJ1-1; TRBD1 aligns across 8 bases. Source material: naive CD4+ T cells from PBMCs. Subset indicated: CD45RA+ positively selected. The sequence came from a young man in good health. Some clones in this sample may be carry-over from other donors' samples. The CDR3 DNA is TGCGCCAGCAGGGGACAGGACAGCATGAACACTGAAGCTTTCTTT. The encoded protein is CASRGQDSMNTEAFF.